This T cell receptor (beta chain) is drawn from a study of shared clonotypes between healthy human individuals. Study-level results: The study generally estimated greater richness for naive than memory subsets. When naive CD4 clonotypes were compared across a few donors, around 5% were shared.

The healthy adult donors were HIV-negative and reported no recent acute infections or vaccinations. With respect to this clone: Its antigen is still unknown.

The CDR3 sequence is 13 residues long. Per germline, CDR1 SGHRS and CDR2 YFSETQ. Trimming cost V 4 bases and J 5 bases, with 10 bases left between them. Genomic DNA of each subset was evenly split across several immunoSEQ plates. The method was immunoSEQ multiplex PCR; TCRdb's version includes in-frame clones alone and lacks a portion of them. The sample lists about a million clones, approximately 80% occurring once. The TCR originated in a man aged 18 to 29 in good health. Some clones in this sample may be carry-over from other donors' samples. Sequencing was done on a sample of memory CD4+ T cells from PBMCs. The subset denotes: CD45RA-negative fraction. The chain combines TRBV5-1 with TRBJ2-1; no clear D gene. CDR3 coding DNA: TGCGCCAGCAGCCAATTGACTGACAATGAGCAGTTCTTC. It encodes CASSQLTDNEQFF.